The 25 T cell receptor beta chains below come from one sample, sequenced in a study of T cell responses to AZD1222 COVID-19 vaccine (dated by TCRdb to the early 2020s). Library prep was done by the immunoSEQ multiplex PCR assay. The table was pulled from immuneACCESS by TCRdb, which kept in-frame rearrangements only. Such tables lose some clones; where checked, under half of the loss comes from unresolved V genes, and the rest has no known cause. Within this sample are 130,000 or so clones, with about 89% of them counted one time only. Jointly, the top ten make up around 7.6% of the sample. The time point label on this specimen signifies: about 28 days (+/-7) after the second vaccine dose. Explained via the paper, the treatment or condition label denotes: meningococcal conjugate vaccine given as trial control. The material was peripheral blood, obtained 28 days after the second dose of the MenACWY control vaccine. The receptors stem from an adult who received the MenACWY meningococcal vaccine as a control.

This chain links TRBV19 with TRBJ1-1; 10 bases match TRBD1. Germline V gene data show CDR1 as LNHDA and CDR2 as SQIVND (reference sequence). This CDR3 has 15 residues. The V segment lost 6 bases and the J segment 2 bases; nucleotides outside the gene matches: 6. The CDR3 bases are TGTGCCAGTAGACATAGACAGGGGGCAAACACTGAAGCTTTCTTT. Translating it yields CASRHRQGANTEAFF.

CDR3 loop: CASSLEVGQKDTQYF. For the CDR3, the DNA is TGTGCCAGCAGCTTGGAGGTGGGGCAGAAGGATACGCAGTATTTT. The rearrangement joins TRBV5-5 to TRBJ2-3; perhaps TRBD1 as D (5 bases). The CDR3 contains 15 residues. In germline, CDR1 is SGHKS, CDR2 YYEKEE (reference sequence). V was shortened by 0 bases and J by 6 bases, with 14 bases between the two germline ends. The entire variable domain, with the rest obtained from reference TRBV5-5 and TRBJ2-3, is as follows: DAGVTQSPTHLIKTRGQQVTLRCSPISGHKSVSWYQQVLGQGPQFIFQYYEKEERGRGNFPDRFSARQFPNYSSELNVNALLLGDSALYLCASSLEVGQKDTQYFGPGTRLTVL.

This CDR3 reads CASSKSWMGHRYGYTF. The CDR3 DNA follows: TGTGCCAGCAGCAAAAGTTGGATGGGGCATCGCTATGGCTACACCTTC. The chain uses TRBV21-1 and TRBJ1-2; the tabulated D call, TRBD1, remains unverified against the DNA. TRBV21-1 is designated a pseudogene. The CDR3 totals 16 residues.

This chain uses TRBV7-8 with TRBJ1-1; D not certain. The germline V gene has CDR1 SGHVS and CDR2 FQNEAQ. This CDR3 is built from 16 residues. Trimming took off 0 bases at V and 5 bases at J, with 16 bases between the two ends. CDR3 nucleotide sequence: TGTGCCAGCAGCTTAGCTTTAGGTCCGGGGAATACTGAAGCTTTCTTT. Its translation is CASSLALGPGNTEAFF.

V and J are TRBV5-4 and TRBJ2-5; 7 bases fit TRBD1. The CDR3 totals 14 residues. Germline loops: CDR1 SGHNT, CDR2 YYREEE (reference sequence). V was clipped by 4 bases and J by 5 bases; unmatched bases: 8. CDR3 bases: TGTGCCAGCAGCCTAGGACAGGCGTTGGAGACCCAGTACTTC. Encoded protein: CASSLGQALETQYF.

The genes are TRBV7-6 and TRBJ1-2; 10 bases match TRBD1. The germline V gene has CDR1 SGHVS and CDR2 FNYEAQ. Trimming took 0 bases from V and 7 from J; bases not matched to a gene: 2. The CDR3 spans 14 residues. The CDR3 reads CASSLARQGAGYTF. CDR3 in DNA: TGTGCCAGCAGCTTAGCAAGACAGGGGGCTGGCTACACCTTC.

This chain uses TRBV12-3 or TRBV12-4 with TRBJ1-2, with TRBD1 matching 7 bases. Trimming cost V 4 bases and J 4 bases; bases outside gene matches: 3. This CDR3 comprises 13 residues. The DNA of the CDR3 is TGTGCCAGCAGTTCGGACAGGACCTATGGCTACACCTTC. Amino acid sequence: CASSSDRTYGYTF.

The chain combines TRBV28 with TRBJ2-3; 10 bases map to TRBD2. The CDR3 spans 15 residues. CDR1 is MDHEN, CDR2 SYDVKM, per germline. Germline trimming cut 5 bases from V and 2 bases from J; bases unmatched to any gene: 4. This CDR3 reads CASSPGLANTDTQYF. CDR3 coding DNA: TGTGCCAGCAGTCCGGGACTAGCGAACACAGATACGCAGTATTTT.

V and J are TRBV19 and TRBJ1-1, with TRBD1 matching over 7 bases. CDR1 LNHDA and CDR2 SQIVND come from the germline V gene (reference sequence). V was clipped by 7 bases and J by 4 bases; unmatched bases: 15. The CDR3 consists of 16 residues. CDR3 in amino acids: CASTPQSGGLGTEAFF. Written as DNA, the CDR3 is TGTGCCAGTACCCCACAATCAGGGGGGCTGGGCACTGAAGCTTTCTTT.

There are a few counts of this clone. The chain carries TRBV7-9 and TRBJ2-7; TRBD2 agrees at 13 bases. V gave up 5 bases and J gave up 5 bases; unmatched junction bases: 9. Germline-derived CDR1 and CDR2 are SEHNR and FQNEAQ (reference sequence). The CDR3 has 16 amino acids. The CDR3: CASSPGLAGALDEQYF. The CDR3 DNA sequence: TGTGCCAGCAGCCCTGGACTAGCGGGAGCTCTGGACGAGCAGTACTTC. Filled out from reference TRBV7-9 and TRBJ2-7, the complete variable domain reads DTGVSQNPRHKITKRGQNVTFRCDPISEHNRLYWYRQTLGQGPEFLTYFQNEAQLEKSRLLSDRFSAERPKGSFSTLEIQRTEQGDSAMYLCASSPGLAGALDEQYFGPGTRLTVT.

This chain joins TRBV5-6 and TRBJ1-6; 9 nucleotides agree with TRBD1. This CDR3 comprises 15 residues. Germline CDR1 is SGHDT and CDR2 is YYEEEE. V shed 0 bases, J shed 7 bases, and the junction held 2 bases outside the gene matches. CDR3 region: CASSLVGQGNSPLHF. The CDR3 DNA reads TGTGCCAGCAGCTTGGTGGGACAGGGAAATTCACCCCTCCACTTT.

CDR3: CASSPFQGSDQPQHF. CDR3 bases: TGTGCCAGCTCACCATTCCAGGGATCGGATCAGCCCCAGCATTTT. V gene TRBV18 combines with J gene TRBJ1-5; possible D gene TRBD1, 5 bases. CDR3 length: 15 amino acids. Trimming removed 2 bases from V and 5 bases from J, with 13 bases in between. The germline CDR1 and CDR2 sequences are KGHSH and LQKENI.

V and J are TRBV27 and TRBJ1-5, with 9 bases lining up with TRBD1. The CDR3 has 14 amino acids. Trimming took 5 bases from V and 6 from J; bases not matched to a gene: 5. Germline assignment: CDR1 MNHEY and CDR2 SMNVEV (reference sequence). The CDR3 DNA reads as TGTGCCAGCAGTCCGGGACAGGGATCTCAGCCCCAGCATTTT. Translation gives CASSPGQGSQPQHF.

The gene calls are TRBV2 and TRBJ2-2; D is ambiguous. V shed 4 bases and J shed 3 bases, with 9 bases lying between them. Per germline, CDR1 SNHLY and CDR2 FYNNEI. This CDR3 is 14 amino acids long. The DNA of the CDR3 is TGTGCCAGCAGTGTAAACGGTGACACCGGGGAGCTGTTTTTT. It yields the protein CASSVNGDTGELFF.

V is TRBV12-5 and J is TRBJ2-1, with 15 nucleotides matching TRBD2. After removal of 5 bases from V and 10 bases from J, the junction contained 6 bases not matched to a gene. CDR1 is LGHNT, CDR2 FRNRAP, per germline. The CDR3 extends over 15 amino acids. This CDR3 reads CASGLGLAGGDEQFF. As DNA, the CDR3 is TGTGCTAGTGGTCTGGGACTAGCGGGAGGTGACGAGCAGTTCTTC.

This rearrangement joins TRBV19 to TRBJ1-3; 7 bases map to TRBD1. This CDR3 comprises 15 residues. Looked up from germline, CDR1 is LNHDA and CDR2 is SQIVND (reference sequence). V was pared by 3 bases and J by 2 bases, with 4 bases of the junction left unmatched. CDR3 DNA sequence: TGTGCCAGTAGTATTCGGCAGGGGGCTGGAAACACCATATATTTT. Protein sequence: CASSIRQGAGNTIYF.

The chain has TRBV21-1 and TRBJ2-7; TRBD1 was called by the table and not checked on the DNA. TRBV21-1 is flagged as a pseudogene. There are 13 residues in the CDR3. The CDR3 region has the DNA TGTGCCAGCAGACAGGGCAGAACCTACGAGCAGTACTTC. As protein: CASRQGRTYEQYF.

The chain uses TRBV27 and TRBJ1-2; D ambiguous. This CDR3 has 15 amino acids. Trimming left V 4 bases short and J 6 bases short, with 18 bases between. Germline V lookup: CDR1 MNHEY, CDR2 SMNVEV (reference sequence). The CDR3 reads CASSSPEAGSHGYTF. CDR3 bases: TGTGCCAGCAGTTCGCCGGAGGCGGGATCGCATGGCTACACCTTC.

The chain is built from TRBV10-3 and TRBJ1-2, with a weak D call TRBD1 (5 bases). Trimming removed 6 bases at V and 4 bases at J, with 12 bases between. Germline assignment: CDR1 ENHRY and CDR2 SYGVKD. The CDR3 loop spans 13 amino acids. DNA of the CDR3: TGTGCCATCAGCCAGGGTGCGGGCTATGGCTACACCTTC. Its protein is CAISQGAGYGYTF.

V is TRBV7-2 and J is TRBJ2-7; D assignment may be TRBD1 or TRBD2 (5 bases each). The ends were cut back, 1 base at V and 2 bases at J, with 9 bases in the middle. The CDR3 is 14 amino acids. Germline CDR1 reads SGHTA; CDR2 reads FQGNSA. The CDR3 DNA is TGTGCCAGCAGCTTAGGTGGGGGTACCTACGAGCAGTACTTC. It codes for CASSLGGGTYEQYF.

The chain has TRBV2 and TRBJ2-7; TRBD1 is a possible D gene (5 bases). V gave up 6 bases and J gave up 0 bases, with 9 bases separating them. There are 13 residues in the CDR3. CDR1 is SNHLY, CDR2 FYNNEI, per germline. CDR3 sequence reads: CASSQGVSYEQYF. In DNA form, the CDR3 reads TGTGCCAGCAGCCAGGGTGTCTCCTACGAGCAGTACTTC.

The chain is built from TRBV27 and TRBJ2-1, with 11 nucleotides matching TRBD1. The CDR3 has 13 residues. The ends lost 8 bases at V and 9 bases at J; junction bases unmatched: 6. The germline CDR1 and CDR2 sequences are MNHEY and SMNVEV (reference sequence). CDR3: CASGGQGAREQFF. The CDR3 DNA follows: TGTGCCAGCGGTGGACAGGGGGCTCGTGAGCAGTTCTTC.

This chain uses TRBV7-9 with TRBJ1-3, with D unresolved. The V gene lost 0 bases and the J gene lost 0 bases, with 3 bases spanning the gap. Germline V gene lookup returns CDR1 SEHNR and CDR2 FQNEAQ (reference sequence). The CDR3 length is 14 residues. DNA of the CDR3: TGTGCCAGCAGCTTAGCCAGCTCTGGAAACACCATATATTTT. Translating it yields CASSLASSGNTIYF. Looking up the rest from reference TRBV7-9 and TRBJ1-3 gives the full variable domain: DTGVSQNPRHKITKRGQNVTFRCDPISEHNRLYWYRQTLGQGPEFLTYFQNEAQLEKSRLLSDRFSAERPKGSFSTLEIQRTEQGDSAMYLCASSLASSGNTIYFGEGSWLTVV.

The chain recombines TRBV23-1 with TRBJ1-2, with D possibly TRBD1 on 5 matching bases. TRBV23-1 is identified as an open reading frame with a role that is uncertain. CDR3 length equals 13 residues. Between the trimmed V and J ends, which lost 6 bases and 8 bases, there was a span of 16 bases. The CDR3 DNA reads as TGCGCCAGCAGCAACAGGCGTCTACGAGGCTACACCTTC. This gives the protein CASSNRRLRGYTF.

A single count supports this clone. The chain employs TRBV7-3 and TRBJ2-2; possible D gene TRBD1, 5 bases. This CDR3 comprises 13 residues. Germline V CDR1 and CDR2: SGHTA, FQGTGA. Trimming removed 3 bases from V and 3 bases from J, with 5 bases in between. The CDR3 nucleotides are TGTGCCAGCAGCTTCAGGGACACCGGGGAGCTGTTTTTT. Its protein is CASSFRDTGELFF.